The clone carrying this T cell receptor (beta chain) occurred a few times. This specimen comes from a study of control samples from healthy donors and cancer patients. Method: immunoSEQ multiplex PCR; TCRdb's copy keeps in-frame clones and lacks some. The sample holds around 130,000 clones, just over 90% seen once. V was cut by 3 bases and J by 0 bases, with 18 bases left in between. The CDR3 spans 18 residues. CDR1 and CDR2 from the germline V gene are SEHNR and FQNEAQ (reference sequence). Sequencing used PBMCs. This TCR was recovered from a man in his fifties with head and neck cancer. The genes are TRBV7-9 and TRBJ1-5; tentative D call: TRBD1 (5 bases). The CDR3 loop is CASSFTGPMRNSNQPQHF. The CDR3 nucleotides are TGTGCCAGCAGCTTTACAGGACCGATGCGCAATAGCAATCAGCCCCAGCATTTT. The entire variable domain, with the rest obtained from reference TRBV7-9 and TRBJ1-5, is as follows: DTGVSQNPRHKITKRGQNVTFRCDPISEHNRLYWYRQTLGQGPEFLTYFQNEAQLEKSRLLSDRFSAERPKGSFSTLEIQRTEQGDSAMYLCASSFTGPMRNSNQPQHFGDGTRLSIL.